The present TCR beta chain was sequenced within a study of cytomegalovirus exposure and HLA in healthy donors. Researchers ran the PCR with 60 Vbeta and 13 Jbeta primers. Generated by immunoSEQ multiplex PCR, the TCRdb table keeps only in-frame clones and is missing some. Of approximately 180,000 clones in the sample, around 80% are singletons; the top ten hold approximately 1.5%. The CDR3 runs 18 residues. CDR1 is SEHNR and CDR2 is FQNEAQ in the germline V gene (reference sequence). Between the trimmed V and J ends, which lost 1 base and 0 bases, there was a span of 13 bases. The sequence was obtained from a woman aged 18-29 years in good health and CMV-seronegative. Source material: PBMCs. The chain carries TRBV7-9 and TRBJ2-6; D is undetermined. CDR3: CASSLEPGLNSGANVLTF. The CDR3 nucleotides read TGTGCCAGCAGCTTAGAGCCAGGTCTGAACTCTGGGGCCAACGTCCTGACTTTC. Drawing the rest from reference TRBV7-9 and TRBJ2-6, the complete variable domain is DTGVSQNPRHKITKRGQNVTFRCDPISEHNRLYWYRQTLGQGPEFLTYFQNEAQLEKSRLLSDRFSAERPKGSFSTLEIQRTEQGDSAMYLCASSLEPGLNSGANVLTFGAGSRLTVL.